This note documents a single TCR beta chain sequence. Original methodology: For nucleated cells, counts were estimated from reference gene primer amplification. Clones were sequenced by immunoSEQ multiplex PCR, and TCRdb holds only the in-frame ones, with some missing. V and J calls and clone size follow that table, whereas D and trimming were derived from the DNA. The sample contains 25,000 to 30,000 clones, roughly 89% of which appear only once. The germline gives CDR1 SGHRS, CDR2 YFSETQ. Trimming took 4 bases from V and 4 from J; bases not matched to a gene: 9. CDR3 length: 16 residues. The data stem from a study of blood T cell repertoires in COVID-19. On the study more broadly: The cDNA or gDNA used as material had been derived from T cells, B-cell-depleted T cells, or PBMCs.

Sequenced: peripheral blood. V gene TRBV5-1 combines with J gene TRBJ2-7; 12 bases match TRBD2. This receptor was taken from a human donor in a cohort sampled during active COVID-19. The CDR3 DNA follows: TGCGCCAGCAGCCCCCAACCCCTAGCGGGAGGGTACGAGCAGTACTTC. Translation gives CASSPQPLAGGYEQYF.